This passage covers 21 T cell receptor beta chains from one sample sequenced in a study of T cells after yellow fever vaccination. TCRdb passed the 5' RACE reads through MiXCR, listing each CDR3 protein once. In the table there are about 630,000 distinct CDR3 sequences, approximately 13% of which are singletons. The starting material was PBMCs, obtained on the day of the yellow fever booster vaccination. All receptors derive from a young man who received the YFV17D yellow fever vaccine.

This clonotype showed up just a few times. The J gene is TRBJ2-2, the V gene TRBV20-1, with a tentative D call TRBD1 (6 bases). The CDR3 length is 14 residues. Germline V gene sequence: CDR1 DFQATT, CDR2 SNEGSKA (reference sequence). Trimming left V 6 bases short and J 0 bases short, with 11 bases between. The CDR3 DNA sequence: TGCAGTGCGCGCGAGGGGGCGAACACCGGGGAGCTGTTTTTT. This gives the protein CSAREGANTGELFF.

The sample holds many counts of this clonotype. The chain links TRBV12-3 or TRBV12-4 to TRBJ2-5, with TRBD2 identical over 15 bases. The junction had 16 bases not matched to a gene; V was cut back by 10 bases and J by 7 bases. CDR3 length: 17 amino acids. In nucleotides, the CDR3 is TGTGCCACCCACGGGACTAGCGGGAGGAAGTTCAATGGGACCCAGTACTTC. Its protein is CATHGTSGRKFNGTQYF.

The genes are TRBV20-1 and TRBJ2-3; tentative D call: TRBD1 (5 bases). This CDR3 is 14 amino acids long. The V end was cut by 0 bases, the J end by 2 bases, with 9 bases between. Germline V gene data show CDR1 as DFQATT and CDR2 as SNEGSKA (reference sequence). The CDR3 loop is CSARDPGPTDTQYF. The CDR3 bases are TGCAGTGCTAGAGATCCAGGGCCCACAGATACGCAGTATTTT.

The chain is built from TRBV6-2 or TRBV6-3 and TRBJ2-2, with 7 bases fitting TRBD1. The CDR3 has 18 amino acids. Trimming cost V 2 bases and J 6 bases; bases outside gene matches: 15. The germline V gene has CDR1 MNHEY and CDR2 SVGEGT. CDR3 DNA: TGTGCCAGCAGTTACCACCCGACAGGGATATTGATCCCCGGGGAGCTGTTTTTT. Its translation: CASSYHPTGILIPGELFF.

The table lists this clonotype with many counts. The chain joins TRBV6-5 to TRBJ2-1; D gene unclear. CDR1 is MNHEY, CDR2 SVGAGI, per germline. The ends were cut back, 2 bases at V and 9 bases at J, with 23 bases in the middle. The CDR3 runs to 17 residues. CDR3 residues: CASSYAYGASSLGEQFF. For the CDR3, the DNA is TGTGCCAGCAGTTACGCTTACGGCGCTTCAAGCTTAGGTGAGCAGTTCTTC.

The rearrangement links TRBV2 to TRBJ1-2; D may be TRBD1 (6 bases). This CDR3 is 13 amino acids long. The V end lost 2 bases, the J end lost 4 bases, and 8 bases lay between the germline ends. Germline loops: CDR1 SNHLY, CDR2 FYNNEI. CDR3 DNA sequence: TGTGCCAGCAGTGAAAGGGGGACCTATGGCTACACCTTC. Translation: CASSERGTYGYTF.

This chain's CDR3 is CAIRGTAKNTEAFF. CDR3 nucleotides: TGTGCCATCAGGGGGACAGCTAAGAACACTGAAGCTTTCTTT. V gene TRBV10-3 combines with J gene TRBJ1-1; 7 bases are a match to TRBD1. Germline V gene data show CDR1 as ENHRY and CDR2 as SYGVKD. The CDR3 has 14 residues. The V gene end was trimmed by 6 bases and the J gene end by 1 base; junction bases not matched to a gene: 5.

This rearrangement joins TRBV7-2 to TRBJ1-1; 7 bases line up with TRBD1. Germline CDR1 is SGHTA and CDR2 is FQGNSA. The CDR3 contains 15 residues. V gave up 7 bases and J gave up 6 bases; unmatched junction bases: 14. CDR3: CASTFFQGVVAEAFF. In DNA form, the CDR3 reads TGTGCCAGCACTTTTTTTCAGGGGGTTGTCGCTGAAGCTTTCTTT.

This sequence joins TRBV12-3 or TRBV12-4 and TRBJ2-2; 8 nucleotides align to TRBD1. Trimming removed 5 bases from V and 4 bases from J; junction bases left unmatched: 3. The CDR3 is 14 amino acids. The CDR3 reads CASSGGQGTGELFF. The CDR3 bases are TGTGCCAGCAGTGGCGGACAGGGCACCGGGGAGCTGTTTTTT.

The chain combines TRBV2 with TRBJ1-5; D gene unclear. The CDR3 has 12 amino acids. Trimming removed 7 bases from V and 13 bases from J, with 17 bases in between. Germline CDR1 SNHLY, CDR2 FYNNEI. This CDR3 reads CASTPRGLPQHF. CDR3 sequence (DNA): TGTGCCAGCACCCCACGCGGGCTCCCTCAGCATTTT.

The genes are TRBV9 and TRBJ2-7; TRBD2 might be the D (6 bases). V shed 4 bases and J shed 6 bases, with 14 bases lying between them. The length of the CDR3 is 13 residues. The germline CDR1 and CDR2 sequences are SGDLS and YYNGEE. The CDR3 bases are TGTGCCAGCAGCCCTCTTGGCGGGGCCGAGCAGTACTTC. As protein: CASSPLGGAEQYF.

The rearrangement uses TRBV7-2 and TRBJ2-5, with D perhaps matching TRBD2 (5 bases). Germline-derived CDR1 and CDR2 are SGHTA and FQGNSA. V was pared by 1 base and J by 6 bases, with 9 bases between. The CDR3 sequence is 13 residues long. CDR3 DNA sequence: TGTGCCAGCAGCTTAGAGAGGGTGCAGACCCAGTACTTC. This sequence encodes CASSLERVQTQYF.

The sample holds many counts of this clonotype. The rearrangement uses TRBV6-2 or TRBV6-3 and TRBJ2-2; D gene ambiguous. V gave up 4 bases and J gave up 8 bases, with 11 bases separating them. This CDR3 spans 13 amino acids. Germline assignment: CDR1 MNHEY and CDR2 SVGEGT. CDR3 protein: CASSLFGSGELFF. In DNA form, the CDR3 reads TGTGCCAGCAGTTTGTTTGGCTCGGGGGAGCTGTTTTTT.

In this sample, this clonotype turned up many times. The gene calls are TRBV10-2 and TRBJ1-1; D ambiguous. Deletions cut 7 bases from V and 0 bases from J, with 6 bases between. This CDR3 spans 12 amino acids. Germline assignment: CDR1 WSHSY and CDR2 SAAADI. CDR3 residues: CASIGMNTEAFF. CDR3 in DNA: TGCGCCAGCATAGGGATGAACACTGAAGCTTTCTTT.

This sequence joins TRBV7-2 and TRBJ2-3; TRBD2 agrees at 8 bases. The CDR3 has 15 residues. Germline-derived CDR1 and CDR2 are SGHTA and FQGNSA. V lost 1 base and J lost 5; bases outside the gene matches: 5. As DNA, the CDR3 is TGTGCCAGCAGCTTAGTAGCGGGAAAAGTAGATACGCAGTATTTT. It encodes CASSLVAGKVDTQYF.

V is TRBV21-1 and J is TRBJ1-5. TRBV21-1 is noted as a pseudogene. CDR3 length equals 15 residues. CDR3 amino acids: CASTRGGNSNQPQHF. The CDR3 nucleotides read TGTGCCAGCACGCGGGGGGGTAATAGCAATCAGCCCCAGCATTTT.

This clonotype was observed a few times. The genes are TRBV6-5 and TRBJ1-2, with 12 bases matching TRBD1. Per the germline V gene, CDR1 is MNHEY and CDR2 is SVGAGI. The CDR3 sequence is 16 residues long. J gave up 6 bases and V 0 bases, and 5 bases lay outside the gene matches. The CDR3, as DNA: TGTGCCAGCAGTTACTCCGGGACAGGGGGCGGAAATGGCTACACCTTC. Translation: CASSYSGTGGGNGYTF.

This clonotype turned up a few times. The chain combines TRBV6-6 with TRBJ1-5; D gene ambiguous. The CDR3 runs 13 residues. CDR1 and CDR2 from the germline V gene are MNHNY and SVGAGI (reference sequence). Trimming left V 6 bases short and J 7 bases short, with 13 bases between. The CDR3 nucleotides read TGTGCCAGCAGAACTACAGAGGTCCAGCCCCAGCATTTT. Encoded protein: CASRTTEVQPQHF.

This chain joins TRBV6-2 or TRBV6-3 and TRBJ2-7; D is perhaps TRBD2 (6 bases). CDR3 length: 18 residues. Trimming cost V 2 bases and J 5 bases, with 25 bases left between them. Per germline, CDR1 MNHEY and CDR2 SVGEGT. The DNA for the CDR3 is TGTGCCAGCAGTTACGTCTGGAGGGACTCCCCGAAAGCTGACGAGCAGTACTTC. Translation gives CASSYVWRDSPKADEQYF.

This clonotype was seen a handful of times. The rearrangement joins TRBV7-8 to TRBJ1-1, with D possibly matching TRBD1 (5 bases). The V gene's germline CDR1 is SGHVS and CDR2 FQNEAQ. This CDR3 has 13 amino acids. Trimming removed 2 bases from V and 8 bases from J, with 12 bases in between. As DNA, the CDR3 is TGTGCCAGCAGCTTAATCACAGGCCGCGAAGCTTTCTTT. It specifies CASSLITGREAFF.

This clonotype showed up just a few times. The chain recombines TRBV4-3 with TRBJ1-2; D gene uncertain. This CDR3 is built from 15 residues. Trimming removed 0 bases at V and 3 bases at J, with 11 bases between. Germline-derived CDR1 and CDR2 are LGHNA and YSLEER. CDR3 amino acids: CASSQDHYADYGYTF. The CDR3 nucleotides are TGCGCCAGCAGCCAAGATCACTACGCGGACTATGGCTACACCTTC.